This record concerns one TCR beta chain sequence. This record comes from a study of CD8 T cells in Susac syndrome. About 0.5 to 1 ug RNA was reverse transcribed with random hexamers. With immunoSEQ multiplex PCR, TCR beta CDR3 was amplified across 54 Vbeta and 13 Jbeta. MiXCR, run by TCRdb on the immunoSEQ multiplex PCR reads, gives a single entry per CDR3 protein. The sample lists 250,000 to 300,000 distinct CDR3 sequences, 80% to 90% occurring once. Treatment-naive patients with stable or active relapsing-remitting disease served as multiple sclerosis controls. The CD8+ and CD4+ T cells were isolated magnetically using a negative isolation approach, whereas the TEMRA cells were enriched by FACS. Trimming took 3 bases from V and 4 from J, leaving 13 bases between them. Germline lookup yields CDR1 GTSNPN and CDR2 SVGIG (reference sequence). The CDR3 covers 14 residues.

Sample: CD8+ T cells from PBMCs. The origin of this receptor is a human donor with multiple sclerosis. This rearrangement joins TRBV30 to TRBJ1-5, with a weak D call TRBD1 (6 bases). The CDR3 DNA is TGTGCCTGGAGGGTAGGCAGGGGAAATCAGCCCCAGCATTTT. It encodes CAWRVGRGNQPQHF. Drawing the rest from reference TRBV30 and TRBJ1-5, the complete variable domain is SQTIHQWPATLVQPVGSPLSLECTVEGTSNPNLYWYRQAAGRGLQLLFYSVGIGQISSEVPQNLSASRPQDRQFILSSKKLLLSDSGFYLCAWRVGRGNQPQHFGDGTRLSIL.